Listed below are T cell receptor beta chains from one sample, sequenced in a study of T cell responses to AZD1222 COVID-19 vaccine. The assay was immunoSEQ multiplex PCR, and TCRdb's table has in-frame clones only and misses some. Of roughly 150,000 clones listed, around 90% are singletons. Sequencing used peripheral blood, obtained on day 0 of AZD1222 vaccination. The receptors come from an adult in good health. Both conserved end residues are part of each CDR3. Not all rows give a size; the values are once, few, many and, for expanded clones, a class.

v_call	j_call	clone_size	cdr3_aa
TRBV19	TRBJ2-2	once	CASRTAGFWNTGELFF
TRBV10-3	TRBJ1-1	.	CAITGGRSNTEAFF
TRBV27	TRBJ1-5	.	CASSFRNYQPQHF
TRBV27	TRBJ2-2	.	CASSLYPGVTGELFF
TRBV9	TRBJ1-4	.	CASSVAGTGNEKLFF
TRBV3-1/TRBV3-2	TRBJ2-7	once	CASSQGPYEQYF
TRBV6-4	TRBJ1-3	.	CASSDPGNRDVVGGNTIYF
TRBV4-2	TRBJ2-3	.	CASSQAPTSGRGTDTQYF
TRBV14	TRBJ2-3	.	CASTSLHPADTQYF
TRBV3-1/TRBV3-2	TRBJ1-2	.	CASSQPGQGVGGYTF